This TCR beta chain was found in a study of CD8 T cells in Susac syndrome (dated by TCRdb to about 2019). About the investigation overall: The study used repertoire sequencing to test whether antigen drove CD8+ T cell activation and differentiation in Susac syndrome.

RNA was extracted using the RNeasy kit, and about 0.5 to 1 ug of the RNA was reverse transcribed with random hexamers. The immunoSEQ multiplex PCR assay, which covers 54 Vbeta and 13 Jbeta segments, was used to amplify TCR beta CDR3 regions. Bias from PCR amplification was corrected by using a synthetic template baseline for primer optimization and for computational correction. Per the source publication's procedure: Reads were annotated to V, D and J genes per IMGT and analyzed with immunoSEQ Analyzer, keeping only productive sequences. To calculate clonality, Shannon entropy was normalized by log2 of the number of productive unique sequences and then subtracted from one. For each patient and control, public and private clones were evaluated within the 100 most prevalent clones. Clones were defined as Susac-specific when absent from the healthy and MS cohorts, from fewer than 1,300 published viral clones and from other ImmuneACCESS disease sequences. Using fastp trimming at Q25 and MiXCR clonotype assembly, TCRdb reanalyzed the public sequencing data and kept in-frame beta chains. Merged by CDR3 protein, the rows form single entries marked with the most common genes and DNA. The V and J calls here are based on TCRdb, not the publication. Within this sample are some 200,000 distinct CDR3 sequences, with 90% to 95% of them counted one time only. The top ten clonotypes cover about 0.09% of the sample.

Overall results and qualifications from the work: The number of individuals in the TCR sequencing and HLA analysis was recognized as being relatively small.

V gives up 0 bases and J gives up 3 bases, and the segment between their germline ends measures 9 bases. CDR1 and CDR2 are read off the germline V gene as SGDLS and YYNGEE. Including the terminal cysteine and phenylalanine, the CDR3 comprises 14 residues. The sequence is cut down to CDR3 DNA, 42 bases in frame from base 1. Worth noting for this clonotype: Its cognate antigen has yet to be identified. Base qualities are missing; no much larger clone stands one base away.

Peripheral blood CD8+ and CD4+ T cells from healthy donors, Susac syndrome patients and multiple sclerosis patients were profiled by high-throughput TCR beta sequencing. The multiple sclerosis controls were treatment-naive patients whose relapsing-remitting disease, either stable or active, fulfilled the revised McDonald criteria. Bulk CD8+ and CD4+ T cells were purified magnetically by negative isolation, whereas CD8+ TEMRA cells were enriched by FACS. Blood was drawn into EDTA tubes, processed within 24 hours, and PBMCs were isolated by density gradient centrifugation. PBMCs intended for TCR sequencing were cryopreserved in liquid nitrogen and were subsequently thawed in a 37 degrees C water bath. The sorted or isolated CD4+, CD8+ and CD8+ TEMRA cells reached a purity of at least 90%.

The TCR sequence derives from a human donor with multiple sclerosis. The sequenced material came from CD4+ T cells from PBMCs. The rearrangement combines TRBV9 with TRBJ1-2; perhaps TRBD1 is the D gene, with 5 bases matching. The DNA sequence is as follows: TGTGCCAGCAGCGTAGCTGGGACTTACTATGGCTACACCTTC. Protein translation: CASSVAGTYYGYTF.